The 23 T cell receptor beta chains below come from one sample, sequenced in a study of molecular identifiers for immune sequencing clone quantification. TCRdb reanalysed the PCR reads using MiXCR and keeps one entry per CDR3 protein. The sample lists tens of thousands of distinct CDR3 sequences; 21% were seen once. The sample consisted of naive CD8+ T cells from blood, with Jurkat cell RNA spiked in. Documented subset: FACS-sorted CD8+CD4-CCR7+CD45RA+ naive T cells. The receptors shown here come from a human donor in good health. Some libraries in this study had Jurkat cell RNA spiked in.

Of note for this clonotype: A much bigger clone sits one base away, suggesting this may be a read error. The J gene is TRBJ2-2, the V gene TRBV29-1, with D perhaps matching TRBD2 (5 bases). Germline CDR1 reads SQVTM; CDR2 reads ANQGSEA. There are 14 residues in the CDR3. The CDR3 region is CTFSGGYGTGELVF. As DNA, the CDR3 is TGCACCTTTTCTGGCGGGTACGGCACCGGGGAGCTGGTTTTT.

Many counts were recorded for this clonotype. The genes are TRBV20-1 and TRBJ2-2, with D possibly matching TRBD1 (5 bases). Germline CDR1 DFQATT, CDR2 SNEGSKA (reference sequence). The CDR3 spans 16 residues. The V and J ends lost 4 bases and 2 bases respectively, with 17 bases between them. The chain's CDR3 is CSANPLGQENTGELFF. The CDR3 DNA follows: TGCAGTGCTAACCCCCTGGGGCAGGAAAACACCGGGGAGCTGTTTTTT.

Worth noting for this clonotype: A much larger clone differs by one base, so this may be a read error. The chain employs TRBV6-2 or TRBV6-3 and TRBJ2-7, with 7 bases identical to TRBD1. CDR1 MNHEY and CDR2 SVGEGT come from the germline V gene. This CDR3 spans 13 amino acids. CDR3 nucleotides: TGTGCCAGCCGGTGGACAGGAGGTTACGGGCAGTACTTC. This gives the protein CASRWTGGYGQYF.

The table lists this clonotype with a count of one. With a much larger clone just one base away, this may be a read error. The chain couples TRBV5-6 to TRBJ2-7; D not resolved. The CDR3 has 12 residues. Germline CDR1 and CDR2: SGHDT and YYEEEE. This CDR3 reads CAGSPDRGEQYF. CDR3 DNA: TGTGCCGGCAGCCCTGATCGCGGCGAGCAGTACTTC.

This clonotype was seen only a few times. The chain is built from TRBV29-1 and TRBJ2-1, with D possibly TRBD1 on 5 matching bases. CDR1 is SQVTM and CDR2 is ANQGSEA in the germline V gene. The CDR3 is 13 amino acids. V was clipped by 4 bases and J by 3 bases, with 10 bases between them. DNA for the CDR3: TGCAGCGTTGCAAAGGGGATCTACAATGAGCAGTTCTTC. It is translated as CSVAKGIYNEQFF.

This clonotype was observed a few times. The CDR3 DNA reads as TGTGCCAGCAGTGAAGCGCCGGGGTACGAGCAGTACTTC. It codes for CASSEAPGYEQYF. The rearrangement links TRBV2 to TRBJ2-7; perhaps TRBD2 as D (5 bases). V lost 0 bases and J lost 4, with 7 bases in between. This CDR3 has 13 residues. Germline CDR1 SNHLY, CDR2 FYNNEI.

This clonotype was picked up many times. The chain combines TRBV12-5 with TRBJ2-3; a weak D match, TRBD2 (7 bases). Germline CDR1 LGHNT, CDR2 FRNRAP. The CDR3 is made up of 14 amino acids. V was clipped by 5 bases and J by 1 base, with 10 bases between them. The CDR3 DNA follows: TGTGCTAGTGGTGGGGGGGGCGGCACAGATACGCAGTATTTT. Protein sequence: CASGGGGGTDTQYF.

The V gene is TRBV4-3, the J gene TRBJ2-1; the D gene is possibly TRBD2 (6 bases). This CDR3 region has 16 residues. The V gene's germline CDR1 is LGHNA and CDR2 YSLEER. V lost 0 bases to trimming and J lost 4 bases, with 13 bases between them. In DNA form, the CDR3 reads TGCGCCAGCAGCCAAGAAAATAGCGGAGCTTACAATGAGCAGTTCTTC. Protein: CASSQENSGAYNEQFF.

As to this clonotype: As the CDR3 is not closed by the conserved phenylalanine or tryptophan, this likely results from a read error. V gene TRBV7-9 combines with J gene TRBJ1-2, with D perhaps matching TRBD1 (5 bases). CDR3 length equals 14 residues. V lost 3 bases to trimming and J lost 0 bases, with 8 bases between them. CDR1 and CDR2 (germline): SEHNR, FQNEAQ (reference sequence). CDR3 coding DNA: TGTGCCAGCAGCTTCCCGGGGGCTAACTATGGCTACACCCTC. Translation: CASSFPGANYGYTL.

The chain employs TRBV6-1 and TRBJ2-7; D unclear. The CDR3 has 14 amino acids. CDR1 and CDR2 from the germline V gene are MNHNS and SASEGT. The germline V and J ends were trimmed by 4 bases and 3 bases, with 13 bases remaining between them. The CDR3 bases are TGTGCCAGCAGTGGAGAGGAAGGGATCTACGAGCAGTACTTC. It is translated as CASSGEEGIYEQYF.

Concerning this clonotype: The conserved closing phenylalanine or tryptophan is absent in this CDR3, likely reflecting a read error. The V gene is TRBV27, the J gene TRBJ2-7; 9 bases fit TRBD1. The CDR3 totals 15 residues. Per germline, CDR1 MNHEY and CDR2 SMNVEV (reference sequence). Trimming removed 3 bases from V and 0 bases from J; junction bases left unmatched: 3. CDR3 DNA: TGTGCCAGCAGTTTGGGACAGGGTTTCTCCTACGAGCAGTACCTC. Encoded protein: CASSLGQGFSYEQYL.

Only a few counts were recorded for this clonotype. The chain uses TRBV7-9 and TRBJ1-2, with unresolved D. Germline CDR1 reads SEHNR; CDR2 reads FQNEAQ (reference sequence). V was clipped by 4 bases and J by 3 bases, with 9 bases between them. This CDR3 has 13 residues. CDR3 sequence: CASSSETDYGYTF. The CDR3 region has the DNA TGTGCCAGCAGCTCCGAGACGGACTATGGCTACACCTTC.

This clonotype was picked up many times. The V and J genes are TRBV30 and TRBJ2-7; no reliable D call. CDR1 is GTSNPN, CDR2 SVGIG, per germline (reference sequence). The CDR3 spans 14 residues. Trimming removed 1 base from V and 2 bases from J, with 12 bases in between. CDR3 sequence reads: CAWSAVESTYEQYF. CDR3 bases: TGTGCCTGGAGTGCTGTAGAGAGCACCTACGAGCAGTACTTC.

CDR3 region: CASSDGLAGANTGELFF. As DNA, the CDR3 is TGTGCCAGCAGCGACGGACTAGCGGGCGCGAACACCGGGGAGCTGTTTTTT. This chain links TRBV9 with TRBJ2-2; 11 nucleotides line up with TRBD2. This CDR3 has 17 residues. V shed 3 bases, J shed 0 bases, and the junction held 4 bases outside the gene matches. Germline V lookup: CDR1 SGDLS, CDR2 YYNGEE. Based on the CDR3 plus reference TRBV9 and TRBJ2-2, the full variable domain is DSGVTQTPKHLITATGQRVTLRCSPRSGDLSVYWYQQSLDQGLQFLIQYYNGEERAKGNILERFSAQQFPDLHSELNLSSLELGDSALYFCASSDGLAGANTGELFFGEGSRLTVL.

This clonotype was found many times. V usage is TRBV20-1 and J usage is TRBJ2-7; the D gene is possibly TRBD2 (6 bases). The germline V gene has CDR1 DFQATT and CDR2 SNEGSKA (reference sequence). This CDR3 is built from 15 residues. V shed 6 bases and J shed 2 bases, with 20 bases lying between them. The CDR3: CSARSPGLVPYEQYF. In DNA, the CDR3 is TGCAGTGCCCGATCCCCGGGACTTGTTCCCTACGAGCAGTACTTC.

Worth noting for this clonotype: An end of the junction does not agree with germline; a read error may underlie this. The V and J genes are TRBV7-9 and TRBJ2-1, with 11 bases lining up with TRBD1. Per the germline V gene, CDR1 is SEHNR and CDR2 is FQNEAQ (reference sequence). This CDR3 comprises 16 residues. CDR3 region: CASSYFPGQGVDERFF. Here the CDR3 DNA reads TGTGCCAGCAGTTATTTCCCGGGACAGGGGGTGGATGAGCGGTTCTTC.

For this clonotype: The CDR3 does not close with the conserved phenylalanine or tryptophan, likely indicating a read error. The chain carries TRBV13 and TRBJ1-2; D not resolved. Trimming pared 4 bases from V and 3 bases from J, leaving 12 bases between. Germline V lookup: CDR1 PRHDT, CDR2 FYEKMQ (reference sequence). The CDR3 extends over 14 amino acids. DNA for the CDR3: TGTGCCAGCAGCTATACCACTGAGGACTATGGCTACACCTCC. Amino acid sequence: CASSYTTEDYGYTS.

The CDR3 loop is CASSQGWGADTQYF. In DNA, the CDR3 is TGCGCCAGCAGCCAAGGTTGGGGAGCAGATACGCAGTATTTT. The chain is built from TRBV4-1 and TRBJ2-3, with a weak D call TRBD2 (5 bases). Trimming pared 1 base from V and 4 bases from J, leaving 9 bases between. This CDR3 region has 14 residues. In germline, CDR1 is MGHRA, CDR2 YSYEKL.

This clonotype was seen only once. Relative to the germline gene, one junction end is altered; a read error may explain this. The chain has TRBV7-9 and TRBJ2-5; D unresolved. The CDR3 extends over 16 amino acids. Germline CDR1 and CDR2: SEHNR and FQNEAQ (reference sequence). The CDR3 loop reads CASSSESSLFPETRYF. The CDR3 nucleotides read TGTGCCAGCAGCTCCGAAAGTTCCCTGTTTCCGGAGACCCGGTACTTC.

Ten or more counts support this clonotype. This chain links TRBV4-3 with TRBJ2-1; 8 nucleotides line up with TRBD1. From germline, CDR1 is LGHNA and CDR2 YSLEER. Trimming at V came to 3 bases and at J to 4 bases, leaving 5 bases not matched to a gene. This CDR3 is built from 15 residues. In nucleotides, the CDR3 is TGCGCCAGCAGCCAGGCCGGGACAGGATACAATGAGCAGTTCTTC. As protein: CASSQAGTGYNEQFF.

This clonotype was seen many times. The rearrangement uses TRBV6-5 and TRBJ2-2; no clear D. Germline V CDR1 and CDR2: MNHEY, SVGAGI. Trimming removed 0 bases at V and 7 bases at J, with 9 bases between. This CDR3 is 14 amino acids long. The CDR3 nucleotides are TGTGCCAGCAGTTACTCGAAATGGGGCGGGGAGCTGTTTTTT. Encoded protein: CASSYSKWGGELFF.

This clonotype was seen ten or more times. V and J are TRBV28 and TRBJ1-5; perhaps TRBD1 as D (6 bases). CDR1 and CDR2 from the germline V gene are MDHEN and SYDVKM. The CDR3 runs 14 residues. V gave up 3 bases and J gave up 7 bases, with 13 bases separating them. CDR3 amino acids: CASSFTGAMQPQHF. The CDR3 region has the DNA TGTGCCAGCAGTTTCACGGGGGCAATGCAGCCCCAGCATTTT.

In the case of this clonotype: This may stem from a read error, because a much larger clone lies one nucleotide away. V and J are TRBV7-3 and TRBJ2-1; D is uncertain. CDR1 and CDR2 from the germline V gene are SGHTA and FQGTGA. The CDR3 is 13 residues long. The CDR3 here is CTSSLTDPDEQFF. DNA of the CDR3: TGTACCAGCAGCTTAACGGATCCAGATGAGCAGTTCTTC.